This T cell receptor (beta chain) was recovered during a study of blood T cell repertoires in COVID-19. In the study overall: There were acute and convalescent COVID-19 samples, and they came from the United States, Italy and Spain.

Germline V gives CDR1 LGHDT, CDR2 YNNKEL (reference sequence). The V end lost 3 bases, the J end lost 4 bases, and 7 bases lay between the germline ends. The CDR3 sequence is 12 residues long. Original data processing: Reference gene primer amplification gave nucleated cell count estimates. Profiled with immunoSEQ multiplex PCR; TCRdb holds only in-frame clones, not every one. The V and J calls and clone size are taken from that table; D and trimming were inferred from the DNA. The sample records 100,000 to 120,000 clones, roughly 84% being singletons. The clonotype comes from a man in his forties or fifties with acute or convalescent COVID-19. V is TRBV3-1 (or the pseudogene TRBV3-2) and J is TRBJ2-7; the D gene is possibly TRBD2 (6 bases). The sequencing sample was made of peripheral blood. In DNA, the CDR3 is TGTGCCAGCAGCCAGGGGGGTTACGAGCAGTACTTC. Protein: CASSQGGYEQYF.